These 6 T cell receptor beta chains were all obtained from the same sample, sequenced in a study of blood T cell repertoires in COVID-19. Sequencing used immunoSEQ multiplex PCR; TCRdb keeps in-frame clones, though not all of them. Among some 260,000 clones listed, approximately 82% were seen once. Input material: peripheral blood. The receptors here all came from an elderly woman with active or convalescent COVID-19.

The chain employs TRBV2 and TRBJ2-5; weak D call: TRBD1 (5 bases). This CDR3 contains 12 residues. V was clipped by 8 bases and J by 2 bases, with 9 bases between them. Germline CDR1 and CDR2: SNHLY and FYNNEI. CDR3 DNA: TGTGCCAGCCAACAGGAACAAGAGACCCAGTACTTC. This translates into CASQQEQETQYF.

CDR3 protein: CASSHMDRGLYGYTF. CDR3 nucleotide sequence: TGCGCCAGCAGCCACATGGACAGGGGGCTTTATGGCTACACCTTC. The J gene is TRBJ1-2, the V gene TRBV4-1; 11 bases match TRBD1. V gave up 3 bases and J gave up 5 bases; unmatched junction bases: 5. Looked up from germline, CDR1 is MGHRA and CDR2 is YSYEKL. This CDR3 has 15 residues.

The chain carries TRBV5-4 and TRBJ1-2; 7 nucleotides agree with TRBD1. CDR1 SGHNT and CDR2 YYREEE come from the germline V gene (reference sequence). V lost 3 bases and J lost 2; bases outside the gene matches: 4. The CDR3 length is 14 residues. The CDR3 DNA reads as TGTGCCAGCAGCTGGGGGACAGAGAACTATGGCTACACCTTC. Translation: CASSWGTENYGYTF.

Only one count was recorded for this clone. The genes are TRBV5-8 and TRBJ1-4, with 10 nucleotides matching TRBD1. The ends lost 2 bases at V and 8 bases at J; junction bases unmatched: 3. CDR1 and CDR2 from the germline V gene are SGHTS and YDEGEE. The CDR3 has 14 amino acids. Here the CDR3 reads CASSFGTGDEKLFF. For the CDR3, the DNA is TGTGCCAGCAGCTTTGGGACAGGGGACGAAAAACTGTTTTTT.

The CDR3 DNA reads TGTGCCAGCAGCCCTGGACTAGCGGGGGACCAAGAGACCCAGTACTTC. It is translated as CASSPGLAGDQETQYF. The chain links TRBV5-8 to TRBJ2-5; 13 nucleotides line up with TRBD2. Germline trimming cut 4 bases from V and 0 bases from J; bases unmatched to any gene: 3. CDR1 is SGHTS and CDR2 is YDEGEE in the germline V gene. The CDR3 contains 16 residues. The variable domain in full, with the rest retrieved from reference TRBV5-8 and TRBJ2-5, is EAGVTQSPTHLIKTRGQQATLRCSPISGHTSVYWYQQALGLGLQFLLWYDEGEERNRGNFPPRFSGRQFPNYSSELNVNALELEDSALYLCASSPGLAGDQETQYFGPGTRLLVL.

This clone was seen a few times. The chain has TRBV7-8 and TRBJ1-3, with 10 bases lining up with TRBD1. The V segment lost 6 bases and the J segment 4 bases; nucleotides outside the gene matches: 12. CDR3 length equals 17 residues. Germline values: CDR1 SGHVS, CDR2 FQNEAQ. CDR3 sequence reads: CASRLGTGTGAGNTIYF. CDR3 DNA: TGTGCCAGCAGACTAGGGACTGGGACAGGGGCAGGAAACACCATATATTTT.